These T cell receptor beta chains were read from a single sample in a study of blood T cell repertoires in COVID-19. TCRdb keeps only in-frame clones here, not all; method: immunoSEQ multiplex PCR. This sample carries some 200,000 clones, about four fifths of them seen once, and the ten largest clones take approximately 6.5%. Sequenced: peripheral blood. The source is a woman between 40 and 55 years old with acute or convalescent COVID-19. CDR3s include the opening cysteine and the closing phenylalanine or tryptophan. A D gene is named only where the DNA matches it firmly. Clone size is shown for a subset of rows, as once, few, many or a class of expanded clone.

d_call j_call clone_size v_call cdr3_aa cdr3_nt
- TRBJ1-1 - TRBV18 CASSPRGGDTEAFF TGTGCCAGCTCACCAAGAGGGGGAGACACTGAAGCTTTCTTT
- TRBJ1-1 - TRBV7-8 CASSLPQIPREENTEAFF TGTGCCAGCAGCTTACCGCAAATACCCAGGGAGGAGAACACTGAAGCTTTCTTT
TRBD2 TRBJ2-1 - TRBV3-1/TRBV3-2 CASSHRGTSGRGSYNEQFF TGTGCCAGCAGCCACAGAGGCACAAGCGGGAGGGGCTCCTACAATGAGCAGTTCTTC
- TRBJ1-5 - TRBV28 CASRSGGANQPQHF TGTGCCAGCAGATCCGGGGGGGCGAATCAGCCCCAGCATTTT
- TRBJ2-4 - TRBV3-1/TRBV3-2 CASSPERNIQYF TGTGCCAGCAGCCCCGAGCGTAACATTCAGTACTTC
TRBD1 TRBJ1-6 - TRBV6-5 CASSYGTGPGPLHF TGTGCCAGCAGTTACGGGACAGGGCCGGGACCCCTCCACTTT
- TRBJ2-1 - TRBV24-1 CATSPELAQGYEQFF TGTGCCACCTCACCAGAACTAGCCCAAGGGTATGAGCAGTTCTTC
TRBD1 TRBJ1-4 - TRBV7-9 CASSLGQPGEKLFF TGTGCCAGCAGCTTGGGACAGCCGGGTGAAAAACTGTTTTTT
- TRBJ2-5 - TRBV20-1 CSASDGGEETQYF TGCAGTGCTAGTGATGGAGGGGAAGAGACCCAGTACTTC
TRBD2 TRBJ2-5 - TRBV5-4 CASSLGLAQETQYF TGTGCCAGCAGCTTGGGACTAGCCCAAGAGACCCAGTACTTC
TRBD1 TRBJ1-4 - TRBV2 CASIRDRGATNEKLFF TGTGCCAGCATTAGGGACAGGGGTGCAACTAATGAAAAACTGTTTTTT
- TRBJ1-2 once TRBV20-1 CTGQTNYGYTF TGCACAGGCCAAACTAACTATGGCTACACCTTC
- TRBJ1-3 few TRBV19 CASRGAKGNTIYF TGTGCCAGTCGGGGGGCCAAGGGAAACACCATATATTTT
TRBD1 TRBJ2-3 - TRBV29-1 CSVEEMRGHSTDTQYF TGCAGCGTTGAAGAAATGAGGGGGCATAGCACAGATACGCAGTATTTT
TRBD2 TRBJ2-3 - TRBV5-1 CASSLVVPPSGRATDTQYF TGCGCCAGCAGCTTGGTGGTTCCACCTAGCGGGAGGGCCACAGATACGCAGTATTTT
TRBD2 TRBJ2-2 - TRBV5-4 CASSPPGAGGPSVTGELFF TGTGCCAGCAGCCCCCCAGGAGCGGGAGGGCCCTCTGTCACCGGGGAGCTGTTTTTT
- TRBJ1-4 - TRBV7-8 CASSLGGTGWSEKLFF TGTGCCAGCAGCTTAGGGGGAACAGGGTGGAGTGAAAAACTGTTTTTT
TRBD2 TRBJ2-1 - TRBV6-5 CASSYRGGDEQFF TGTGCCAGCAGTTATCGGGGGGGAGATGAGCAGTTCTTC
TRBD2 TRBJ2-1 - TRBV5-1 CASTPGTSGKDEQFF TGCGCCAGCACCCCCGGGACTAGCGGGAAGGATGAGCAGTTCTTC
- TRBJ1-4 - TRBV15 CATSPGGRSEKLFF TGTGCCACCAGCCCCGGGGGGAGGAGCGAAAAACTGTTTTTT
- TRBJ1-5 - TRBV27 CASSPRGGSNQPQHF TGTGCCAGCAGTCCCCGGGGGGGTAGCAATCAGCCCCAGCATTTT
TRBD1 TRBJ1-5 - TRBV24-1 CATSRQGSNQPQHF TGTGCCACCAGTCGACAGGGGAGCAATCAGCCCCAGCATTTT
- TRBJ1-5 - TRBV18 CASSPATGPNQPQHF TGTGCCAGCTCACCGGCGACGGGTCCAAATCAGCCCCAGCATTTT
TRBD2 TRBJ2-1 - TRBV6-6 CASRPTGTSGTNEQFF TGTGCCAGCCGTCCCACCGGGACTAGCGGGACTAATGAGCAGTTCTTC
TRBD1 TRBJ1-2 - TRBV28 CASSSGQAYGYTF TGTGCCAGCAGTTCGGGACAGGCCTATGGCTACACCTTC
TRBD2 TRBJ2-2 - TRBV27 CASSFLAGTTGELFF TGTGCCAGCAGTTTCTTAGCGGGGACAACCGGGGAGCTGTTTTTT
TRBD2 TRBJ2-1 - TRBV3-1/TRBV3-2 CASSHPPVGSGIGGSYNEQFF TGTGCCAGCAGCCACCCCCCGGTGGGTAGCGGGATAGGGGGCTCCTACAATGAGCAGTTCTTC
TRBD2 TRBJ2-1 - TRBV6-5 CASSYERGLLNEQFF TGTGCCAGCAGTTACGAGCGGGGGCTCCTTAATGAGCAGTTCTTC
TRBD1 TRBJ1-2 - TRBV11-2 CASSLDRGWDRKNYGYTF TGTGCCAGCAGCTTAGATCGCGGGTGGGACAGGAAGAACTATGGCTACACCTTC
TRBD2 TRBJ2-1 - TRBV7-2 CASSSRTSGGNNEQFF TGTGCCAGCAGCTCCAGGACTAGCGGGGGTAACAATGAGCAGTTCTTC
TRBD2 TRBJ2-5 - TRBV30 CAWSPGTSGSLRYF TGTGCCTGGAGTCCCGGGACTAGCGGGAGTTTAAGGTACTTC
- TRBJ1-4 - TRBV28 CASSQGQSNEKLFF TGTGCCAGCAGTCAAGGACAGAGTAATGAAAAACTGTTTTTT
- TRBJ1-1 - TRBV4-1 CASSFNSGRSTEAFF TGCGCCAGCAGTTTCAATTCGGGGAGAAGCACTGAAGCTTTCTTT
TRBD2 TRBJ2-1 - TRBV9 CASSATSGRYNEQFF TGTGCCAGCAGCGCGACTAGCGGAAGGTACAATGAGCAGTTCTTC
- TRBJ1-4 - TRBV3-1/TRBV3-2 CASSQATDRKLFF TGTGCCAGCAGCCAAGCCACAGACCGAAAACTGTTTTTT
- TRBJ1-2 - TRBV10-1 CAIIGGYGYTF TGCGCCATCATTGGAGGGTATGGCTACACCTTC
- TRBJ2-1 - TRBV7-8 CASSLRNRDSYNEQFF TGTGCCAGCAGCTTAAGGAACAGGGACTCCTACAATGAGCAGTTCTTC